The T cell receptor (beta chain) under discussion was sequenced for a study of cytomegalovirus exposure and HLA in healthy donors. In its sample, this clone was seen a few times. At the DNA level, this CDR3 is encoded by other sequences in the same sample as well. In germline, CDR1 is KGHSH, CDR2 LQKENI. Trimming removed 3 bases at V and 5 bases at J, with 7 bases between. CDR3 length equals 12 residues. With 60 Vbeta and 13 Jbeta primers, the PCR was carried out. TCRdb's table, derived via immunoSEQ multiplex PCR, lists solely in-frame clones and lacks some. The table shows some 200,000 clones, with about 9.4% occurring only once.

The sequence came from a woman aged 25-40 years in good health and CMV-seropositive. V gene TRBV18 combines with J gene TRBJ1-2; tentative D call: TRBD1 (5 bases). The sequenced material came from PBMCs. CDR3 coding DNA: TGTGCCAGCTCACCGGACACTTATGGCTACACCTTC. Encoded protein: CASSPDTYGYTF.